This T cell receptor (beta chain) was sequenced for a study of identifying expanded T cells in peripheral blood. The ends were cut back, 4 bases at V and 4 bases at J, with 14 bases in the middle. The CDR3 loop spans 14 amino acids. CDR1 SGHAT and CDR2 FQNNGV come from the germline V gene. The method was immunoSEQ multiplex PCR; TCRdb's version includes in-frame clones alone and lacks a portion of them. The sample yields about 90,000 clones, around 87% seen once. The rearrangement uses TRBV11-2 and TRBJ2-7; D may match TRBD1 or TRBD2 (6 bases each). Sequencing was performed on blood. The sequence was obtained from a person aged 18 to 70 in good health. The CDR3 DNA is TGTGCCAGCAGCTCTCTCGGGGGCCGGTACGAGCAGTACTTC. Amino acids: CASSSLGGRYEQYF.